This T cell receptor beta chain was sequenced during a study of breast tumors, draining lymph nodes, adjacent tissues. Study observations and caveats: Tumor and nontumor repertoires were significantly more similar in luminal-like than in basal-like breast cancer. The lymph node origin of tumor T cells was framed as consistent with a hypothesis, not demonstrated. Data fit most tumor T cells coming from lymph node, expanding in tumor. Compared with lymph nodes, tumors were less diverse; compared with nontumor tissue, more.

The CDR3 loop spans 16 amino acids. V lost 6 bases and J 0 bases, leaving 18 bases between the germline ends. The germline V gene encodes CDR1 MNHEY and CDR2 SVGAGI. By share of the sample, this clonotype is medium-sized. Antigen: not known. TCRdb reanalysed the multiplex PCR reads using MiXCR and keeps one entry per CDR3 protein. Here the sample spans about 24,000 distinct CDR3 sequences, about 70% being singletons. V gene TRBV6-5 combines with J gene TRBJ2-7; D is unclear. The TCR comes from a female donor with breast cancer. Some clones in this sample may be carry-over from other donors' samples. Sequenced input: tumor-adjacent breast tissue. CDR3 loop: CASSPSWAFSSYEQYF. DNA of the CDR3: TGTGCCAGCAGCCCCTCCTGGGCGTTTAGCTCCTACGAGCAGTACTTC.